This entry lists 30 T cell receptor beta chains sequenced from one sample in a study of T cell responses to AZD1222 COVID-19 vaccine. Only in-frame clones appear in the TCRdb table, and some are missing; sequencing was by immunoSEQ multiplex PCR. Of tens of thousands of clones listed, roughly nine tenths are singletons. The sample in question was peripheral blood, obtained on day 0 of MenACWY control vaccination. The receptors shown here come from an adult in good health.

V and J are TRBV7-6 and TRBJ1-4; a possible D gene is TRBD1 (5 bases). The CDR3 contains 15 residues. V was clipped by 3 bases and J by 4 bases, with 12 bases between them. CDR1 and CDR2 from the germline V gene are SGHVS and FNYEAQ. This CDR3 is CASSFQDNINEKLFF. CDR3 in DNA: TGTGCCAGCAGCTTCCAGGACAACATTAATGAAAAACTGTTTTTT.

Comments on this clone: The sample holds other DNA sequences that translate to the same CDR3. The V call is TRBV7-2, the J call TRBJ2-1, with no clear D. Germline loops: CDR1 SGHTA, CDR2 FQGNSA. Trimming took 1 base from V and 0 from J, leaving 7 bases between them. The CDR3 runs to 15 residues. CDR3 nucleotide sequence: TGTGCCAGCAGCTTAGGTGGTGGCTCCTACAATGAGCAGTTCTTC. This translates into CASSLGGGSYNEQFF.

The chain employs TRBV5-4 and TRBJ2-7; 13 positions agree with TRBD2. CDR1 is SGHNT, CDR2 YYREEE, per germline (reference sequence). CDR3 size: 16 residues. J was trimmed by 3 bases and V by 2 bases; bases with no gene match: 5. The CDR3 region has the DNA TGTGCCAGCAGCTTACCGACTAGCGGGGGGATCTACGAGCAGTACTTC. This codes for CASSLPTSGGIYEQYF.

V and J are TRBV6-6 and TRBJ1-1; D gene uncertain. CDR3 length equals 11 residues. CDR1 is MNHNY, CDR2 SVGAGI, per germline (reference sequence). V gave up 2 bases and J gave up 3 bases, with 1 base separating them. The CDR3 loop reads CASSYDTEAFF. CDR3 in DNA: TGTGCCAGCAGTTACGACACTGAAGCTTTCTTT.

The chain employs TRBV7-9 and TRBJ1-3, with D uncertain. The V gene lost 1 base and the J gene lost 0 bases, with 7 bases spanning the gap. CDR1 and CDR2 from the germline V gene are SEHNR and FQNEAQ (reference sequence). The CDR3 loop spans 15 amino acids. This chain's CDR3 is CASSLDTLSGNTIYF. CDR3 bases: TGTGCCAGCAGCTTAGATACCCTCTCTGGAAACACCATATATTTT.

The chain links TRBV2 to TRBJ1-5; D call uncertain. The CDR3 is 14 residues long. V shed 6 bases and J shed 7 bases, with 16 bases lying between them. The germline V gene has CDR1 SNHLY and CDR2 FYNNEI. The CDR3 nucleotides read TGTGCCAGCAGCACAACCGGGGAAAGACAGCCCCAGCATTTT. The encoded protein is CASSTTGERQPQHF.

The chain couples TRBV10-2 to TRBJ2-7, with D possibly matching TRBD2 (6 bases). Germline CDR1 is WSHSY and CDR2 is SAAADI. V lost 6 bases and J lost 6, with 9 bases in between. CDR3 length: 11 amino acids. CDR3: CASREGGEQYF. Written as DNA, the CDR3 is TGCGCCAGCAGGGAGGGAGGCGAGCAGTACTTC.

This clone was seen a single time. V and J are TRBV27 and TRBJ1-3, with 7 bases aligning to TRBD1. The CDR3 is 15 residues long. V was pared by 0 bases and J by 3 bases, with 2 bases of the junction left unmatched. Germline assignment: CDR1 MNHEY and CDR2 SMNVEV (reference sequence). This CDR3 is CASSLSQGFGNTIYF. Here the CDR3 DNA reads TGTGCCAGCAGTTTATCACAGGGGTTTGGAAACACCATATATTTT.

The V gene is TRBV20-1, the J gene TRBJ1-3; TRBD1 aligns across 7 bases. V lost 3 bases, J lost 3 bases, and 5 bases stayed unmatched. Germline values: CDR1 DFQATT, CDR2 SNEGSKA (reference sequence). This CDR3 region has 14 residues. This CDR3 is CSASSDRSGNTIYF. The CDR3 bases are TGCAGTGCTAGTTCGGACAGGAGTGGAAACACCATATATTTT.

A remark on this clone: A much larger clone differs from this one at a single base, so this may be a read error. The rearrangement links TRBV7-6 to TRBJ2-1; no reliable D call. V was cut by 5 bases and J by 3 bases, with 2 bases left in between. The CDR3 extends over 11 amino acids. The V gene's germline CDR1 is SGHVS and CDR2 FNYEAQ. The CDR3 coding sequence is TGTGCCAGCAGCAACTACAATGAGCAGTTCTTC. This encodes CASSNYNEQFF.

The chain links TRBV6-2 or TRBV6-3 to TRBJ1-3; D is unresolved. Per the germline V gene, CDR1 is MNHEY and CDR2 is SVGEGT. V lost 6 bases, J lost 1 base, and 10 bases lay in between. The length of the CDR3 is 14 residues. The CDR3 protein is CASSPLASGNTIYF. Written as DNA, the CDR3 is TGTGCCAGCAGCCCTCTGGCATCTGGAAACACCATATATTTT.

The genes are TRBV6-5 and TRBJ1-2; maybe TRBD1 (5 bases). CDR1 is MNHEY, CDR2 SVGAGI, per germline. Trimming pared 6 bases from V and 5 bases from J, leaving 10 bases between. The CDR3 extends over 12 amino acids. As DNA, the CDR3 is TGTGCCAGCAGGTCATGGGGGTATGGCTACACCTTC. Translating it yields CASRSWGYGYTF.

This clone has just one count. V gene TRBV13 combines with J gene TRBJ1-3, with D uncertain. Trimming removed 0 bases from V and 3 bases from J, with 3 bases in between. CDR3 length: 13 residues. Germline lookup yields CDR1 PRHDT and CDR2 FYEKMQ (reference sequence). CDR3 in amino acids: CASSLGNGNTIYF. The CDR3 coding sequence is TGTGCCAGCAGCTTAGGGAATGGAAACACCATATATTTT.

The table lists this clone with a count of one. The chain has TRBV7-3 and TRBJ1-2, with D unresolved. This CDR3 contains 14 residues. CDR1 and CDR2 from the germline V gene are SGHTA and FQGTGA. V lost 5 bases to trimming and J lost 7 bases, with 17 bases between them. CDR3 coding DNA: TGTGCCAGCAGCGTATTATCCCTTAGTCCTGGCTACACCTTC. It specifies CASSVLSLSPGYTF.

The chain employs TRBV5-6 and TRBJ2-2; 7 nucleotides line up with TRBD2. The trim removed 0 bases at V and 2 bases at J, leaving 4 bases unmatched. The germline V gene has CDR1 SGHDT and CDR2 YYEEEE. CDR3 length equals 16 residues. CDR3 sequence (DNA): TGTGCCAGCAGCTTGGGGGGACTACCTAACACCGGGGAGCTGTTTTTT. Protein: CASSLGGLPNTGELFF. Full variable domain (rest looked up from reference TRBV5-6 and TRBJ2-2): DAGVTQSPTHLIKTRGQQVTLRCSPKSGHDTVSWYQQALGQGPQFIFQYYEEEERQRGNFPDRFSGHQFPNYSSELNVNALLLGDSALYLCASSLGGLPNTGELFFGEGSRLTVL.

V is TRBV6-5 and J is TRBJ1-6; D gene ambiguous. V gave up 6 bases and J gave up 7 bases, with 10 bases separating them. The CDR3 extends over 13 amino acids. The germline V gene has CDR1 MNHEY and CDR2 SVGAGI. CDR3 DNA: TGTGCCAGCAGCACTGACTGGAATTCACCCCTCCACTTT. Translated: CASSTDWNSPLHF.

The chain couples TRBV27 to TRBJ1-5; a weak D match, TRBD1 (5 bases). Germline V CDR1 and CDR2: MNHEY, SMNVEV (reference sequence). This CDR3 comprises 16 residues. Trimming left V 0 bases short and J 2 bases short, with 11 bases between. CDR3 amino acids: CASSLSGGERNQPQHF. DNA of the CDR3: TGTGCCAGCAGTTTATCGGGGGGGGAACGCAATCAGCCCCAGCATTTT.

The chain employs TRBV7-9 and TRBJ2-5; D is undetermined. V lost 4 bases and J 1 base, leaving 1 base between the germline ends. CDR1 is SEHNR, CDR2 FQNEAQ, per germline (reference sequence). The CDR3 covers 11 residues. The CDR3 coding sequence is TGTGCCAGCAGCTCCCAAGAGACCCAGTACTTC. Encoded protein: CASSSQETQYF.

This chain uses TRBV5-1 with TRBJ1-5, with D perhaps TRBD1 (6 bases). The CDR3 runs to 15 residues. The V and J ends lost 0 bases and 3 bases respectively, with 10 bases between them. Germline values: CDR1 SGHRS, CDR2 YFSETQ. As DNA, the CDR3 is TGCGCCAGCAGCTTGGACGGACAGCCCAATCAGCCCCAGCATTTT. Amino acid sequence: CASSLDGQPNQPQHF.

This clone was seen just once. The rearrangement joins TRBV4-3 to TRBJ1-4; D is uncertain. The CDR3 is 17 residues long. In germline, CDR1 is LGHNA, CDR2 YSLEER. The V gene lost 1 base and the J gene lost 0 bases, with 12 bases spanning the gap. In DNA, the CDR3 is TGCGCCAGCAGCCAAGCGACGGCCCTTGCAACTAATGAAAAACTGTTTTTT. It yields the protein CASSQATALATNEKLFF.

The genes are TRBV5-4 and TRBJ2-1; unclear D gene. Trimming stripped 1 base from V and 1 base from J, with 6 bases between. Looked up from germline, CDR1 is SGHNT and CDR2 is YYREEE (reference sequence). The CDR3 extends over 14 amino acids. The CDR3 protein is CASSLKRSYNEQFF. The DNA of the CDR3 is TGTGCCAGCAGCTTGAAACGGTCCTACAATGAGCAGTTCTTC.

The chain is built from TRBV6-1 and TRBJ1-5; D is undetermined. The CDR3 consists of 15 residues. V lost 1 base to trimming and J lost 2 bases, with 9 bases between them. Germline V gene lookup returns CDR1 MNHNS and CDR2 SASEGT. The CDR3 protein is CASSEEGFGNQPQHF. The CDR3 DNA is TGTGCCAGCAGTGAAGAGGGTTTTGGCAATCAGCCCCAGCATTTT.

This clone was recorded only once. V is TRBV5-6 and J is TRBJ1-6; D not resolved. With 4 bases removed from V and 0 bases from J, the gap between germline ends came to 11 bases. The CDR3 sequence is 16 residues long. Germline V CDR1 and CDR2: SGHDT, YYEEEE. In DNA form, the CDR3 reads TGTGCCAGCAGCCCCGTTGGGAGCTCCTATAATTCACCCCTCCACTTT. Translating gives CASSPVGSSYNSPLHF.

The rearrangement links TRBV15 to TRBJ2-1; 9 bases align to TRBD1. Trimming took 8 bases from V and 11 from J; bases not matched to a gene: 16. The V gene's germline CDR1 is LNHNV and CDR2 YYDKDF (reference sequence). The CDR3 is made up of 15 amino acids. In DNA form, the CDR3 reads TGTGCCACCTCCGAGGACAGGGGCGAGCGACGAAAGCAGTTCTTC. Its translation: CATSEDRGERRKQFF.

Only one count was recorded for this clone. The gene calls are TRBV4-1 and TRBJ2-5; 10 bases are a match to TRBD2. This CDR3 is 15 amino acids long. Germline CDR1 MGHRA, CDR2 YSYEKL. V trimming: 4 bases; J trimming: 5 bases; junction bases outside the gene matches: 7. DNA for the CDR3: TGCGCCAGCAGCCTAAGCGGGGGGGCGGTGGAGACCCAGTACTTC. Translating it yields CASSLSGGAVETQYF.

The chain links TRBV19 to TRBJ1-5; D remains ambiguous. The CDR3 is 14 residues long. Germline V gives CDR1 LNHDA, CDR2 SQIVND (reference sequence). The V and J ends lost 5 bases and 5 bases respectively, with 13 bases between them. The CDR3 sequence: CASSPFPSYQPQHF. CDR3 nucleotides: TGTGCCAGTAGTCCGTTCCCTAGTTATCAGCCCCAGCATTTT.

The chain carries TRBV7-9 and TRBJ2-1; D could derive from TRBD1 or TRBD2 (5 bases each). This CDR3 region has 16 residues. V dropped 0 bases and J dropped 4 bases, with 13 bases sitting between them. Germline lookup yields CDR1 SEHNR and CDR2 FQNEAQ (reference sequence). Here the CDR3 DNA reads TGTGCCAGCAGCTTAGCCATGGGACGGAATTACAATGAGCAGTTCTTC. Translation: CASSLAMGRNYNEQFF.

The chain links TRBV23-1 to TRBJ1-4; possible D gene TRBD1, 5 bases. TRBV23-1 is known as an ORF, though its function is uncertain. This CDR3 comprises 14 residues. V lost 9 bases and J lost 4, with 15 bases in between. DNA for the CDR3: TGCGCCAGTAGTTACGGGCAGGGTAATGAAAAACTGTTTTTT. Residues: CASSYGQGNEKLFF.

The rearrangement uses TRBV12-5 and TRBJ2-5, with 9 bases identical to TRBD2. This CDR3 comprises 14 residues. Germline lookup yields CDR1 LGHNT and CDR2 FRNRAP. V was pared by 3 bases and J by 5 bases, with 4 bases of the junction left unmatched. CDR3 DNA: TGTGCTAGTGGTTTTGCGGGGGGGTTGGAGACCCAGTACTTC. This translates into CASGFAGGLETQYF. The full variable domain, rest sourced from reference TRBV12-5 and TRBJ2-5, is DARVTQTPRHKVTEMGQEVTMRCQPILGHNTVFWYRQTMMQGLELLAYFRNRAPLDDSGMPKDRFSAEMPDATLATLKIQPSEPRDSAVYFCASGFAGGLETQYFGPGTRLLVL.

The chain uses TRBV9 and TRBJ1-6; possible D gene TRBD1, 6 bases. CDR3 size: 16 residues. Trimming took off 0 bases at V and 8 bases at J, with 15 bases between the two ends. Germline V lookup: CDR1 SGDLS, CDR2 YYNGEE. CDR3 sequence: CASSVASVGGDSPLHF. DNA for the CDR3: TGTGCCAGCAGCGTAGCTTCGGTAGGGGGAGATTCACCCCTCCACTTT.